What follows are 20 T cell receptor beta chains derived from one specimen sequenced in a study of identifying expanded T cells in peripheral blood. Data came from immunoSEQ multiplex PCR; TCRdb stores just in-frame clones and leaves some out. This sample has roughly 120,000 clones, with about 87% found just once. The sequenced material came from blood. The source of these receptors is a person aged 18 to 75 in good health.

The rearrangement links TRBV6-5 to TRBJ2-5, with 7 bases matching TRBD2. Germline V gives CDR1 MNHEY, CDR2 SVGAGI. J gave up 5 bases and V 6 bases, and 9 bases lay outside the gene matches. The CDR3 has 14 amino acids. CDR3 in amino acids: CASRGRVAAETQYF. The CDR3 coding sequence is TGTGCCAGCAGAGGGAGGGTGGCGGCCGAGACCCAGTACTTC.

The rearrangement links TRBV2 to TRBJ2-7, with TRBD2 matching over 11 bases. CDR3 length: 14 residues. The J segment lost 6 bases and the V segment lost 8 bases, leaving 9 bases of the junction unmatched. Germline V gene sequence: CDR1 SNHLY, CDR2 FYNNEI. CDR3 nucleotides: TGTGCCAGCCTTATGACTAGCGGGACCCGCGAGCAGTACTTC. Translated, it gives CASLMTSGTREQYF.

The CDR3 DNA follows: TGTGCCAGCTCATCCAACCGACAGGTTAACACTGAAGCTTTCTTT. The encoded protein is CASSSNRQVNTEAFF. The chain combines TRBV18 with TRBJ1-1, with D possibly TRBD1 on 6 matching bases. Germline V gives CDR1 KGHSH, CDR2 LQKENI. The CDR3 has 15 residues. The V end lost 5 bases, the J end lost 2 bases, and 15 bases lay between the germline ends.

The rearrangement joins TRBV6-6 to TRBJ1-3; the match to TRBD1 covers 8 bases. J gave up 4 bases and V 0 bases, and 2 bases lay outside the gene matches. This CDR3 is built from 15 residues. Germline lookup yields CDR1 MNHNY and CDR2 SVGAGI (reference sequence). The CDR3 protein is CASSYSAGGGNTIYF. CDR3 in DNA: TGTGCCAGCAGTTACTCGGCAGGGGGCGGAAACACCATATATTTT.

V gene TRBV10-3 combines with J gene TRBJ1-1, with TRBD1 as a possible D gene (5 bases). Per germline, CDR1 ENHRY and CDR2 SYGVKD. The CDR3 totals 14 residues. Trimming stripped 7 bases from V and 0 bases from J, with 12 bases between. The CDR3 coding sequence is TGTGCCATCACCCCGGGGGTCGTGAACACTGAAGCTTTCTTT. This encodes CAITPGVVNTEAFF.

The V and J genes are TRBV11-3 and TRBJ2-1; D may be TRBD2 (6 bases). The CDR3 spans 15 residues. CDR1 is SGHNT, CDR2 YENEEA, per germline. V was shortened by 5 bases and J by 2 bases, with 13 bases between the two germline ends. This chain's CDR3 is CASSKGLQTYNEQFF. CDR3 sequence (DNA): TGTGCCAGCAGCAAGGGACTTCAAACCTACAATGAGCAGTTCTTC.

V usage is TRBV7-9 and J usage is TRBJ2-1; D possibly corresponds to TRBD1 (6 bases). The CDR3 runs 14 residues. Germline V gene data show CDR1 as SEHNR and CDR2 as FQNEAQ (reference sequence). Trimming removed 1 base from V and 9 bases from J, with 13 bases in between. The CDR3 region has the DNA TGTGCCAGCAGCTTAGTCACAGGGCACGGTGAGCAGTTCTTC. Residues: CASSLVTGHGEQFF.

The chain is built from TRBV5-8 and TRBJ1-2; no definite D call. V lost 1 base, J lost 8 bases, and 15 bases lay in between. Germline assignment: CDR1 SGHTS and CDR2 YDEGEE. The CDR3 runs 14 residues. The CDR3 here is CASSLYAGPMGYTF. The CDR3 nucleotides are TGTGCCAGCAGCTTGTACGCCGGGCCGATGGGCTACACCTTC.

The chain couples TRBV6-1 to TRBJ1-5, with 10 bases that match TRBD1. Germline CDR1 MNHNS, CDR2 SASEGT. V dropped 4 bases and J dropped 0; count of bases not matched to a gene: 6. CDR3 length equals 17 residues. The CDR3 DNA reads TGTGCCAGCAGTGGGACAGGGGGAAGTGTTAGCAATCAGCCCCAGCATTTT. As protein: CASSGTGGSVSNQPQHF.

The chain links TRBV19 to TRBJ1-1; possible D gene TRBD1, 5 bases. Trimming left V 11 bases short and J 3 bases short, with 7 bases between. CDR3 size: 10 residues. The germline gives CDR1 LNHDA, CDR2 SQIVND (reference sequence). The CDR3 protein is CAGGDTEAFF. In nucleotides, the CDR3 is TGTGCCGGAGGGGACACTGAAGCTTTCTTT.

The chain carries TRBV4-1 and TRBJ1-6; unclear D gene. This CDR3 has 13 amino acids. Trimming took off 1 base at V and 7 bases at J, with 5 bases between the two ends. The germline CDR1 and CDR2 sequences are MGHRA and YSYEKL. The CDR3 nucleotides read TGCGCCAGCAGCCAAGGGTCCAATTCACCCCTCCACTTT. Translated, it gives CASSQGSNSPLHF.

V usage is TRBV9 and J usage is TRBJ2-3; 8 bases align to TRBD1. The CDR3 sequence is 12 residues long. Germline values: CDR1 SGDLS, CDR2 YYNGEE. V shed 3 bases, J shed 7 bases, and the junction held 1 base outside the gene matches. The CDR3 is CASSDRGYTQYF. The CDR3 DNA follows: TGTGCCAGCAGCGACAGGGGGTATACGCAGTATTTT.

V gene TRBV9 combines with J gene TRBJ1-1; D gene unclear. The germline V gene has CDR1 SGDLS and CDR2 YYNGEE. Trimming took off 0 bases at V and 0 bases at J, with 9 bases between the two ends. The CDR3 consists of 15 residues. The CDR3 reads CASSVATNMNTEAFF. The CDR3 nucleotides read TGTGCCAGCAGCGTAGCAACAAACATGAACACTGAAGCTTTCTTT.

This chain connects TRBV5-1 to TRBJ2-2; no firm D call. CDR3 length: 17 amino acids. Germline loops: CDR1 SGHRS, CDR2 YFSETQ. Trimming removed 4 bases at V and 3 bases at J, with 19 bases between. The CDR3 spells CASSPEVRTDYTGELFF. CDR3 DNA sequence: TGCGCCAGCAGCCCCGAGGTACGGACGGATTACACCGGGGAGCTGTTTTTT.

The chain joins TRBV10-3 to TRBJ1-1; D gene uncertain. V was trimmed by 4 bases and J by 4 bases, leaving 10 bases between them. The CDR3 spans 13 residues. Germline V gene data show CDR1 as ENHRY and CDR2 as SYGVKD. Here the CDR3 reads CAISGERGTEAFF. The CDR3 coding sequence is TGTGCCATCAGTGGAGAGAGAGGCACTGAAGCTTTCTTT.

V gene TRBV2 combines with J gene TRBJ2-7, with D uncertain. V was cut by 8 bases and J by 7 bases, with 15 bases left in between. Per the germline V gene, CDR1 is SNHLY and CDR2 is FYNNEI. The CDR3 has 12 amino acids. CDR3 in DNA: TGTGCCAGCCACCGAACGGGTACTGAGCAGTACTTC. It specifies CASHRTGTEQYF.

This clone is medium-sized (0.01 to 0.1%) by share. The DNA of the CDR3 is TGTGCCAGTAGTCCGGACATCTATCAGCCCCAGCATTTT. Its protein product is CASSPDIYQPQHF. This chain uses TRBV19 with TRBJ1-5, with D possibly matching TRBD1 (5 bases). Germline V CDR1 and CDR2: LNHDA, SQIVND (reference sequence). This CDR3 has 13 residues. V was pared by 5 bases and J by 5 bases, with 10 bases between.

The CDR3 reads CASSERWLAGGSSTDTQYF. For the CDR3, the DNA is TGTGCCAGCAGTGAACGGTGGCTAGCGGGGGGCTCGAGCACAGATACGCAGTATTTT. This rearrangement joins TRBV2 to TRBJ2-3; 11 nucleotides line up with TRBD2. V dropped 2 bases and J dropped 0; count of bases not matched to a gene: 10. Germline V lookup: CDR1 SNHLY, CDR2 FYNNEI. The CDR3 has 19 residues. Full variable domain (remainder filled in from reference TRBV2 and TRBJ2-3): EPEVTQTPSHQVTQMGQEVILRCVPISNHLYFYWYRQILGQKVEFLVSFYNNEISEKSEIFDDQFSVERPDGSNFTLKIRSTKLEDSAMYFCASSERWLAGGSSTDTQYFGPGTRLTVL.

The chain recombines TRBV7-9 with TRBJ2-3; D might be TRBD2 (6 bases). This CDR3 comprises 15 residues. Germline CDR1 SEHNR, CDR2 FQNEAQ (reference sequence). V gave up 5 bases and J gave up 1 base, with 13 bases separating them. The CDR3 region is CASSRRGGGTDTQYF. In nucleotides, the CDR3 is TGTGCCAGCAGCCGCCGGGGAGGTGGCACAGATACGCAGTATTTT.

In this sample, this clone turned up once. V and J are TRBV9 and TRBJ2-7; 15 nucleotides line up with TRBD2. V lost 3 bases and J lost 5; bases outside the gene matches: 9. Germline CDR1 SGDLS, CDR2 YYNGEE. This CDR3 is 17 amino acids long. CDR3 DNA sequence: TGTGCCAGCAGCGCGGGACTAGCGGGGGGATCGGTTAACGAGCAGTACTTC. It yields the protein CASSAGLAGGSVNEQYF.